This TCR beta chain was identified during a study of cytomegalovirus exposure and HLA in healthy donors. Primers: 60 Vbeta forward and 13 Jbeta reverse. Data came from immunoSEQ multiplex PCR; TCRdb stores just in-frame clones and leaves some out. The sample has 170,000 or so clones, about 80% seen once. Study outcomes and limitations: A later analysis reportedly found fewer N-insertions in an Asian-associated ancestry cluster than the roughly 670-donor mean. HLA alleles showed associations with 15,000 to 20,000 TCR beta sequences in a later analysis, at a 0.05 false discovery rate. CMV serostatus was the sole immune exposure data available. TCR beta sequences reportedly predicted the HLA-A and HLA-B alleles of most subjects accurately.

V trimming: 3 bases; J trimming: 2 bases; junction bases outside the gene matches: 4. This CDR3 is built from 15 residues. CDR1 SGHTA and CDR2 FQGNSA come from the germline V gene. This clone has only a few counts. Its target is unknown. The rearrangement joins TRBV7-2 to TRBJ2-7; TRBD1 aligns across 10 bases. The specimen was PBMCs. The TCR originated in a woman aged 45-59 years in good health and CMV-seropositive. The CDR3 DNA follows: TGTGCCAGCAGCTTGTATGGACAGGGGGCCTACGAGCAGTACTTC. Amino acid sequence: CASSLYGQGAYEQYF.